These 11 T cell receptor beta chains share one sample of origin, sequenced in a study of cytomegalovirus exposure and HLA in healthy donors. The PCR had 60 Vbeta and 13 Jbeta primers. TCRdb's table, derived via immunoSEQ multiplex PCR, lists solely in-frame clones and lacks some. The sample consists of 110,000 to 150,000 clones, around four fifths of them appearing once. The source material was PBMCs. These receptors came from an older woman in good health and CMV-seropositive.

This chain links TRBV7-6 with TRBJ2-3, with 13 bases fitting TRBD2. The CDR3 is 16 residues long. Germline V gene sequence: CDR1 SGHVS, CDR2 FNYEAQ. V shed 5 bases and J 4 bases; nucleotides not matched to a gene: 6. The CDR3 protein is CASSPRTSGSSDTQYF. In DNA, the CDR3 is TGTGCCAGCAGCCCACGGACTAGCGGGAGTTCAGATACGCAGTATTTT.

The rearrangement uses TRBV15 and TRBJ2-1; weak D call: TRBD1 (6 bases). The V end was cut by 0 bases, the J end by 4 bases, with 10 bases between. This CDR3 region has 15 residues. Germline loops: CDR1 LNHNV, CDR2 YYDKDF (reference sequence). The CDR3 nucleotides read TGTGCCACCAGCAGAGACGGGACAACTTACAATGAGCAGTTCTTC. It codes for CATSRDGTTYNEQFF.

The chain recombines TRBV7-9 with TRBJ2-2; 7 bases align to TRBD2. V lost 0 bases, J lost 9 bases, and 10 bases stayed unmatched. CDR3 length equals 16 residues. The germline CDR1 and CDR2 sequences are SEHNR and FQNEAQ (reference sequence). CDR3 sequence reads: CASSLAGGPAPRELFF. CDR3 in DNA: TGTGCCAGCAGCTTAGCGGGAGGGCCCGCCCCGAGGGAGCTGTTTTTT.

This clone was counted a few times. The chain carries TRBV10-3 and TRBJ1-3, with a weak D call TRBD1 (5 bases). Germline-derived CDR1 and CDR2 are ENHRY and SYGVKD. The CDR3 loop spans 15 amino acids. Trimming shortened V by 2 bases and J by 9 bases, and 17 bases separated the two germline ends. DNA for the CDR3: TGTGCCATCAGTGAGCCCCAGGCAGGGTTGAGCACCATATATTTT. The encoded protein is CAISEPQAGLSTIYF.

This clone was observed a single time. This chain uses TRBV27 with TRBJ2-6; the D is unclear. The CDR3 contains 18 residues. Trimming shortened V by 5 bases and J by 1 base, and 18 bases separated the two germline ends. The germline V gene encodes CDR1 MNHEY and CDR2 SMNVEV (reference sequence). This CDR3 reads CASSPPERLISGANVLTF. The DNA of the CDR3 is TGTGCCAGCAGTCCCCCCGAGAGATTAATTTCTGGGGCCAACGTCCTGACTTTC.

The CDR3 DNA sequence: TGTGCCAGCAGTGAAGTCGGGGCGGGAGGAAACGAGCAGTACTTC. Protein: CASSEVGAGGNEQYF. The rearrangement links TRBV2 to TRBJ2-7, with TRBD2 matching 8 bases. The V gene's germline CDR1 is SNHLY and CDR2 FYNNEI. J was trimmed by 5 bases and V by 1 base; bases with no gene match: 7. This CDR3 is built from 15 residues.

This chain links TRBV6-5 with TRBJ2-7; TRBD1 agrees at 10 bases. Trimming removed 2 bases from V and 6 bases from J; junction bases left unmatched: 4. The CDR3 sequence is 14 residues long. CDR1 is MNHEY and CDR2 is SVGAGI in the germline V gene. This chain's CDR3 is CASSYRTGGAEQYF. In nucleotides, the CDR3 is TGTGCCAGCAGTTACAGGACAGGGGGTGCCGAGCAGTACTTC.

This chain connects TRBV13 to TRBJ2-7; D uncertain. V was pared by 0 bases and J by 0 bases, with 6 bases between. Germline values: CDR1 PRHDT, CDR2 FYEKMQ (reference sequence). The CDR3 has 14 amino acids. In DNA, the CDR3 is TGTGCCAGCAGCTTAGGGGAGAGCTCCTACGAGCAGTACTTC. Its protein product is CASSLGESSYEQYF.

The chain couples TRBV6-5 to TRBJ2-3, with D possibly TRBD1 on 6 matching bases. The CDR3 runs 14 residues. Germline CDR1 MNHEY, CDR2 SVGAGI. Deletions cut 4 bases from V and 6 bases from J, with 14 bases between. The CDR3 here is CASSFGRGEDTQYF. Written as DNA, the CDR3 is TGTGCCAGCAGTTTCGGCAGGGGCGAGGATACGCAGTATTTT.

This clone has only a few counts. The CDR3 sequence: CASSQYSRLALDNEQFF. The CDR3 DNA follows: TGCGCCAGCAGCCAATACTCCCGACTAGCGCTTGACAATGAGCAGTTCTTC. The chain carries TRBV4-1 and TRBJ2-1; 8 bases are shared with TRBD2. This CDR3 region has 17 residues. Germline CDR1 is MGHRA and CDR2 is YSYEKL. V was clipped by 2 bases and J by 5 bases; unmatched bases: 11.

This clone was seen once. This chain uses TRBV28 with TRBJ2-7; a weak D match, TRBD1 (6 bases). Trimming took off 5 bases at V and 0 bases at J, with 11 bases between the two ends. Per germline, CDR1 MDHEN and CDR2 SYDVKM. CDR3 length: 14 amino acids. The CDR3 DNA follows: TGTGCCAGCAGTCGTAGACAGGCCTCCTACGAGCAGTACTTC. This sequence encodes CASSRRQASYEQYF.